The TCR beta chain described here comes from a study of T-cell memory formation after mild COVID-19 (dated by TCRdb to the early 2020s). Some background on the complete study: Most TCR sequence clusters were specific to one of the two donors. In a couple of donors, T-cell clones that expanded and contracted after mild COVID-19 were tracked by sequencing TCRalpha and TCRbeta repertoires over time. The cohort was made up of two young adult volunteers, one female and one male, who were previously healthy.

Ficoll-Paque density gradient centrifugation was used to isolate PBMCs. The reads were generated on an Illumina NovaSeq 6000. Using 5'RACE with constant-segment primers, TCRalpha and TCRbeta cDNA libraries were constructed, with sample barcodes and unique molecular identifiers added in the process. Trizol reagent was used to extract RNA from every sample. Libraries were amplified in two PCR steps, with a second sample barcode and Illumina TruSeq adapters added in the second step. Sequencing of the libraries was done on an Illumina NovaSeq, producing 2 x 150 bp paired-end reads. The original methods were these. The reads were demultiplexed and collapsed into UMI-guided consensus sequences using migec v1.2.7. With mixcr v2.1.11, UMI consensuses were aligned to TRA and TRB V and J templates and assembled into clonotypes. A clonotype was counted as expanded or contracted only when both edgeR and NoisET called the clonotype significant, with the noise models trained on biological replicates. For edgeR calls, the thresholds were a false discovery rate-adjusted p below 0.01 and a log2 fold-change of 1. As an exploratory analysis of dynamics, max-normalized trajectories of the 1000 most abundant clonotypes were examined with PCA combined with hierarchical clustering. Each responding clone was given a CD4 or CD8 phenotype based on the CD4+ and CD8+ repertoires, which had been sequenced separately. Using fastp trimming at Q25 and MiXCR clonotype assembly, TCRdb reanalyzed the public sequencing data and kept in-frame beta chains. All rows with the same CDR3 protein become a single entry with the most common DNA and genes. These V and J calls are TCRdb output, not the study's own analysis. A total of approximately 99,000 distinct CDR3 sequences appear in this sample, 15% to 20% of them only once. The ten largest clones add up to roughly 5.5% of the sample.

Germline trimming amounts to 4 bases on V and 0 bases on J, with 12 as the count of junction bases outside the gene matches. Measured from the cysteine to the phenylalanine, the CDR3 is 18 residues long. Just CDR3 DNA is preserved here, 54 bases in frame from base 1. CDR1 MNHNS and CDR2 SASEGT were looked up in the germline V gene. Study-level results and caveats: Some responding clones were found in pre-infection memory, which suggests that pre-existing cross-reactive memory T cells took part in the SARS-CoV-2 response. Balanced CD4/CD8 phenotypes were observed for clones contracting from day 15 to 85, whereas a bias towards CD4+ was observed for a second wave of clones expanding from day 15 to 37. Contracting CD4+ clones were located mainly in the CM and EM memory subsets, whereas CD8+ clones were found to be enriched in EMRA. The study included only a couple of mild cases, and larger cohorts that include severe cases with pre-infection samples were judged to be necessary. The second-wave clones that peaked on day 37 were not confirmed to be SARS-CoV-2 specific.

A note on this clonotype: The antigen it recognizes is unknown. The record has no base qualities; no much larger clone is one base away.

The TCR sequence derives from a man between 18 and 35 years old who had mild COVID-19 (a few samples of this study predate the infection). The sample titles of this study are shuffled in the database, so cell type and time point are left out; the donor was told from shared clones. Recombination joined TRBV6-1 with TRBJ1-5; a stretch of 7 junction bases matches TRBD1. Input material: PBMCs or a T cell subset sorted from them (not recorded which). The DNA sequence is TGTGCCAGCAGTGCTTTTAACGACAGGGCTTATAGCAATCAGCCCCAGCATTTT. It specifies CASSAFNDRAYSNQPQHF.